Included here is one T cell receptor beta chain sequence, with context. Its antigen is not known. At the DNA level, this CDR3 is encoded by other sequences in the same sample as well. Primers: 60 Vbeta forward and 13 Jbeta reverse. Sequencing was performed with immunoSEQ multiplex PCR; in TCRdb, only in-frame clones are kept and a portion is missing. The sample shows 150,000 to 200,000 clones, about 79% of them seen only once. This sample was taken from a study of cytomegalovirus exposure and HLA in healthy donors. Study findings and constraints: Most TCR sequences were seen very rarely across donors, but some public TCRs occurred in many. The authors enumerated some 170 TCR beta chains as linked to cytomegalovirus.

Germline values: CDR1 MNHEY, CDR2 SVGAGI. The CDR3 spans 14 residues. V shed 4 bases and J shed 0 bases, with 8 bases lying between them. Specimen: PBMCs. The chain combines TRBV6-5 with TRBJ2-3; the D gene is possibly TRBD2 (5 bases). The origin of this receptor is a man in his late teens or twenties in good health and CMV-seronegative. In DNA form, the CDR3 reads TGTGCCAGCAGTTCGGGGTCTAGCACAGATACGCAGTATTTT. It translates to CASSSGSSTDTQYF.